Listed below are T cell receptor beta chains from one sample, sequenced in a study of cytomegalovirus exposure and HLA in healthy donors. Profiling relied on immunoSEQ multiplex PCR, and the TCRdb table lists in-frame clones only, not all of them. The table records 90,000 to 150,000 clones, approximately 75% of them present only once. The sequencing sample was made of PBMCs. These receptors came from a man in his forties in good health and CMV-seronegative. Both conserved end residues are part of each CDR3. A D gene is named only where the DNA matches it firmly.

D: NA
J: TRBJ1-3
V: TRBV2
CDR3: CASSAGSLAGNTIYF

D: TRBD2
J: TRBJ2-3
V: TRBV6-5
CDR3: CASSSGGGDDTQYF

D: TRBD2
J: TRBJ2-5
V: TRBV7-3
CDR3: CASSLQAGTSGETQYF

D: NA
J: TRBJ2-7
V: TRBV28
CDR3: CASRTQGTYYERYF

D: TRBD2
J: TRBJ2-7
V: TRBV11-2
CDR3: CASSFRGSPYEQYF

D: NA
J: TRBJ2-6
V: TRBV7-9
CDR3: CSSSLVSSGANVLTF

D: TRBD1
J: TRBJ2-2
V: TRBV7-2
CDR3: CASSSDRAVTGELFF

D: TRBD1
J: TRBJ1-6
V: TRBV12-5
CDR3: CASGRGTVNSPLHF

D: NA
J: TRBJ1-2
V: TRBV7-2
CDR3: CASTSSGAQGYGYTF

D: NA
J: TRBJ1-5
V: TRBV19
CDR3: CASSIHQGNSNQPQHF

D: TRBD2
J: TRBJ2-4
V: TRBV5-6
CDR3: CASSPLLAGGPGQYF

D: NA
J: TRBJ1-2
V: TRBV10-3
CDR3: CAISVGGDGYTF

D: NA
J: TRBJ1-1
V: TRBV6-6
CDR3: CASSYGQGNTEAFF

D: TRBD1
J: TRBJ2-1
V: TRBV14
CDR3: CASSPGTVFWNEQFF

D: TRBD2
J: TRBJ2-7
V: TRBV7-6
CDR3: CASSSGLAGTYEQYF

D: TRBD2
J: TRBJ2-3
V: TRBV5-1
CDR3: CASSPELAGGADTQYF